This T cell receptor (beta chain) was sequenced during a study of Graves' ophthalmopathy and Graves' hyperthyroidism. RNA transcripts served as template for amplifying TCR beta CDR3 sequences. RT-PCR in the first round used HTBI primers; a second-round multiplex PCR followed. Using its own MiXCR run on the multiplex PCR reads, TCRdb lists one record per CDR3 protein. The data show 1 million to 1.3 million distinct CDR3 sequences, with about two fifths seen just once and around 10% held by the top ten. V gave up 5 bases and J gave up 4 bases, with 12 bases separating them. Germline V lookup: CDR1 MNHEY, CDR2 SVGEGT. There are 13 residues in the CDR3. Clinical symptoms, serum thyroxine, TRAb, thyroid ultrasound and orbital computed tomography formed the basis of diagnosis. There are many counts of this clonotype. What it recognizes is unknown. Study-wide results and limits: With around 88% sensitivity and more than 75% specificity, a 13-signature model separated ophthalmopathy from stable hyperthyroidism. Its predictions of ophthalmopathy progression gave the model almost 71% sensitivity and approximately 72% specificity.

The V and J genes are TRBV6-2 or TRBV6-3 and TRBJ2-7, with a tentative D call TRBD2 (5 bases). The clonotype comes from an adult man with Graves' hyperthyroidism. The sequencing input was peripheral blood or thyroid tissue (not recorded which). CDR3 in DNA: TGTGCCAGCAGTAAACGGACTGAGTACGAGCAGTACTTC. Translated, it gives CASSKRTEYEQYF.